This T cell receptor beta chain is drawn from a study of response to subunit inactivated influenza vaccine. This clonotype was picked up many times. The antigen is unknown. TCRdb re-derived calls from the RT-PCR reads in MiXCR, one entry per CDR3 protein. This table holds around 530,000 distinct CDR3 sequences, about an eighth found once. Study results and limitations: The study's authors posited that every seasonal influenza vaccination enlists few new T cells.

Sequenced here: PBMCs from blood, sampled on the day of vaccination. The receptor was isolated from a man aged 45-65 years who received an inactivated influenza vaccine.

The CDR3 loop is CASSQGGLSITTDTQYF. The CDR3 DNA reads TGCGCCAGCAGCCAAGGCGGACTATCGATTACCACAGATACGCAGTATTTT. This rearrangement joins TRBV4-1 to TRBJ2-3; possible D gene TRBD2, 6 bases. From germline, CDR1 is MGHRA and CDR2 YSYEKL. This CDR3 has 17 amino acids. V was cut by 1 base and J by 2 bases, with 16 bases left in between.